This T cell receptor (beta chain) was documented in a study of T-cell memory formation after mild COVID-19. Study-wide context: Across donors, TCR clusters were largely donor specific.

Findings of the study overall: In pre-infection memory, a portion of responding clones appeared, which suggested that cross-reactive memory joined. Second-wave clones with a day 37 peak had unconfirmed SARS-CoV-2 specificity.

This clonotype appeared a few times. The antigen remains unidentified. TCRdb ran MiXCR on the 5' RACE reads and lists one entry per CDR3 protein. The table shows around 430,000 distinct CDR3 sequences, with roughly 15% occurring only once. The sequence derives from a man between 18 and 35 years old who had mild COVID-19 (a few samples of this study predate the infection). Cell type and time point are not known. The sample consisted of PBMCs or a T cell subset sorted from them (not recorded which).

CDR3 sequence (DNA): TGTGCCACCGAAGAGGGCGGCAATCAGCCCCAGCATTTT. It specifies CATEEGGNQPQHF. The rearrangement joins TRBV19 to TRBJ1-5; D not certain. The V gene's germline CDR1 is LNHDA and CDR2 SQIVND (reference sequence). The CDR3 runs 13 residues. V lost 10 bases and J lost 2, with 12 bases in between.